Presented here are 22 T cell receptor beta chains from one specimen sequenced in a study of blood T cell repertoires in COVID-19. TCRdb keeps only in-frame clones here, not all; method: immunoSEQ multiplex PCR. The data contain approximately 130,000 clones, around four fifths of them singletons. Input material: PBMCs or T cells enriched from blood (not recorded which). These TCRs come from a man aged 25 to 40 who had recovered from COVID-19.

CDR3 sequence reads: CARTAMNTEAFF. The CDR3 coding sequence is TGTGCCAGGACAGCTATGAACACTGAAGCTTTCTTT. The rearrangement joins TRBV19 to TRBJ1-1; D may be TRBD1 (5 bases). This CDR3 region has 12 residues. Germline V gene data show CDR1 as LNHDA and CDR2 as SQIVND (reference sequence). The V and J ends lost 9 bases and 0 bases respectively, with 8 bases between them.

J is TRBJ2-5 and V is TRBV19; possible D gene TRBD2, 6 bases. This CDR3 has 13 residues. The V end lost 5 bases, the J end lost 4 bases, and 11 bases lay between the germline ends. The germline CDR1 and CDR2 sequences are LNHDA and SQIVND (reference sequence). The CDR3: CASSAREVETQYF. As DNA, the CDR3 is TGTGCCAGTAGTGCCAGGGAGGTAGAGACCCAGTACTTC.

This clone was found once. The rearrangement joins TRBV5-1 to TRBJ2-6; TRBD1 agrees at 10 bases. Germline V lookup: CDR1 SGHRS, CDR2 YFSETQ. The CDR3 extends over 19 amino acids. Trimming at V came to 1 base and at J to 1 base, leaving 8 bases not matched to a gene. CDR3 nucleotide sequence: TGCGCCAGCAGCTTGCCCGGGACAGGGGCTGTGTCTGGGGCCAACGTCCTGACTTTC. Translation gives CASSLPGTGAVSGANVLTF.

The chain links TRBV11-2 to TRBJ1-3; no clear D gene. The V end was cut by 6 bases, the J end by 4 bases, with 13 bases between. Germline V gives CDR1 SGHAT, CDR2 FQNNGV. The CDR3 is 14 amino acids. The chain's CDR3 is CASSSLVRGNTIYF. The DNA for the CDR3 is TGTGCCAGCAGTTCACTAGTCCGGGGAAACACCATATATTTT. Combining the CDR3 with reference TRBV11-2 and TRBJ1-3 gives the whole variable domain EAGVAQSPRYKIIEKRQSVAFWCNPISGHATLYWYQQILGQGPKLLIQFQNNGVVDDSQLPKDRFSAERLKGVDSTLKIQPAKLEDSAVYLCASSSLVRGNTIYFGEGSWLTVV.

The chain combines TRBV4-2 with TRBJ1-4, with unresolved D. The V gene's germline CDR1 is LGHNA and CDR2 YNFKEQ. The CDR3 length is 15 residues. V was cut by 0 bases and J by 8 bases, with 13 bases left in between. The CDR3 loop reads CASSQDLVLAEKLFF. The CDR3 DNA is TGTGCCAGCAGCCAAGATCTCGTTTTAGCCGAAAAACTGTTTTTT.

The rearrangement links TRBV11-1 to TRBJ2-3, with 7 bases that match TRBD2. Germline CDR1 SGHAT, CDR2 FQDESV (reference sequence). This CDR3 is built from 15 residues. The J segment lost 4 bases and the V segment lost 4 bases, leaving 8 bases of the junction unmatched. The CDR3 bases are TGTGCCAGCAGCTCCCCCCGACTAGCTGCAGATACGCAGTATTTT. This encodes CASSSPRLAADTQYF.

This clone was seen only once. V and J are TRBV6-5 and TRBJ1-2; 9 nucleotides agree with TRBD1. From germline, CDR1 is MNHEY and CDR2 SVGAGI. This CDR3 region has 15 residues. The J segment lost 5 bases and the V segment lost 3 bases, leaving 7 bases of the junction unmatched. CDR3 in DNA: TGTGCCAGCAGTTATTACAGGGGGCATCGGTATGGCTACACCTTC. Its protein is CASSYYRGHRYGYTF.

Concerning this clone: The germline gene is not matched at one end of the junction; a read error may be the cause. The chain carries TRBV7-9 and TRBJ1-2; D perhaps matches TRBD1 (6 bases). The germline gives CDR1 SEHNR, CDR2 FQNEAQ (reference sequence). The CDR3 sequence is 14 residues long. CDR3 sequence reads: CASSSLQGNYGYTF. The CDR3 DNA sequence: TGTGCCAGCAGCTCATTACAGGGTAACTACGGCTACACCTTC.

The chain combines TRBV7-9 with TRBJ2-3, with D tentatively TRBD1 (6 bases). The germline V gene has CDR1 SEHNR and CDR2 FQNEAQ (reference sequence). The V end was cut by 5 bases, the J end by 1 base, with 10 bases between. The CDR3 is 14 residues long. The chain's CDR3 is CASSLRQGTDTQYF. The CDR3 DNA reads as TGTGCCAGCAGCCTTAGACAGGGCACAGATACGCAGTATTTT.

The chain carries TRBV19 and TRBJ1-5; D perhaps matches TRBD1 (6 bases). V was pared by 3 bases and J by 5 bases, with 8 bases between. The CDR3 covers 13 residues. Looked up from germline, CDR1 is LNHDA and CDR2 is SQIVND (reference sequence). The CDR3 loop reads CASSIQGYQPQHF. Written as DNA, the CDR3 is TGTGCCAGTAGTATCCAGGGGTATCAGCCCCAGCATTTT.

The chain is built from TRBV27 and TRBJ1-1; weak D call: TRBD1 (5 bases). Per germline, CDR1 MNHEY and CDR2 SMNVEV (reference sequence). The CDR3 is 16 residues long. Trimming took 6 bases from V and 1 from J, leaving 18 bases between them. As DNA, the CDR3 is TGTGCCAGCAGGGGGGGGAGAGGGTGGGCGAACACTGAAGCTTTCTTT. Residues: CASRGGRGWANTEAFF.

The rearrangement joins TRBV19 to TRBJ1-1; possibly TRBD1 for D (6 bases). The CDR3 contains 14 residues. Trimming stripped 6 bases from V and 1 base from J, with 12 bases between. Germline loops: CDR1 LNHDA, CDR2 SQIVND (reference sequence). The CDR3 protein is CASRGDNPNTEAFF. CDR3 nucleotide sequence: TGTGCCAGTAGGGGGGACAACCCGAACACTGAAGCTTTCTTT.

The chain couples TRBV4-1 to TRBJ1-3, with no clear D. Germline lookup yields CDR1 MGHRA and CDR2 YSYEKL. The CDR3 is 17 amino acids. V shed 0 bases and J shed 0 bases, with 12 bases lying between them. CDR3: CASSQDRLGDSGNTIYF. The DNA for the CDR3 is TGCGCCAGCAGCCAAGATCGATTAGGAGACTCTGGAAACACCATATATTTT.

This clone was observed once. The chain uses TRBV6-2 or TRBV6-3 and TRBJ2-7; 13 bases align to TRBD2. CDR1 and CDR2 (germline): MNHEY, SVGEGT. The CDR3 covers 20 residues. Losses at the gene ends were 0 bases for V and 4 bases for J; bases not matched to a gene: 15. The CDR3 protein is CASSYSRTSGSGSPRYEQYF. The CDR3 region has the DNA TGTGCCAGCAGTTACTCGCGGACTAGCGGGAGTGGGAGCCCAAGGTACGAGCAGTACTTC.

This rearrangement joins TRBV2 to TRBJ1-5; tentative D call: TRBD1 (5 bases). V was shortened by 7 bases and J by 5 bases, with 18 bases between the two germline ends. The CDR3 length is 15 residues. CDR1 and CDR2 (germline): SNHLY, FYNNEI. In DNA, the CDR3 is TGTGCCAGCAACCTAGACAGTAGCTTCCATCAGCCCCAGCATTTT. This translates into CASNLDSSFHQPQHF.

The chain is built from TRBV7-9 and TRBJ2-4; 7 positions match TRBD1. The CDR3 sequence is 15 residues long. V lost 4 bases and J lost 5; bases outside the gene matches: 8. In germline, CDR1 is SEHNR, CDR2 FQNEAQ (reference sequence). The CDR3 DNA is TGTGCCAGCAGCTCGAAACAGGGGTTCGAAAACATTCAGTACTTC. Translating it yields CASSSKQGFENIQYF.

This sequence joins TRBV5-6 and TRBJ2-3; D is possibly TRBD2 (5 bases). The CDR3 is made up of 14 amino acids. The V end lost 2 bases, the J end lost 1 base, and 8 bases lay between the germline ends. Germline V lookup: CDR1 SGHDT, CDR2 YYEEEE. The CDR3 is CASSLGLGTDTQYF. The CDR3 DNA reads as TGTGCCAGCAGCTTAGGACTTGGCACAGATACGCAGTATTTT.

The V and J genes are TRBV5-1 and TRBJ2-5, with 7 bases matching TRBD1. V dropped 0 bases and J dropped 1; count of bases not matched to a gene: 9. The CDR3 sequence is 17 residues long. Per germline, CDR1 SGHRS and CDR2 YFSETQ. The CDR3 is CASSLENRGYFQETQYF. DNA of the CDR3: TGCGCCAGCAGCTTGGAAAACAGGGGATACTTCCAAGAGACCCAGTACTTC.

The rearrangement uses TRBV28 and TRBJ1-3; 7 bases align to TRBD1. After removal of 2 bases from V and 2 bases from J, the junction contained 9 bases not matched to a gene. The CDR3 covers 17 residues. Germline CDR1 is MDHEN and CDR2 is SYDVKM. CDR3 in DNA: TGTGCCAGCAGTTTAGGACCACAGGGGTGGGCTGGAAACACCATATATTTT. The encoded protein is CASSLGPQGWAGNTIYF.

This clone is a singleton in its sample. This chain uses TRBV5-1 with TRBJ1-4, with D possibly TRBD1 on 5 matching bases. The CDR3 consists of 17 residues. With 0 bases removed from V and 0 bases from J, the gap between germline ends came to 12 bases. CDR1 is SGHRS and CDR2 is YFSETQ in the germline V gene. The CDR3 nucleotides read TGCGCCAGCAGCTTGGTAGTGGGGGGAGCAACTAATGAAAAACTGTTTTTT. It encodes CASSLVVGGATNEKLFF.

The CDR3 sequence is CASSVEGLAVGTDTQYF. The CDR3 DNA follows: TGTGCCAGCAGCGTAGAGGGGCTAGCGGTAGGCACAGATACGCAGTATTTT. This chain connects TRBV9 to TRBJ2-3; 7 nucleotides line up with TRBD2. The CDR3 extends over 17 amino acids. V was pared by 0 bases and J by 1 base, with 8 bases of the junction left unmatched. Germline loops: CDR1 SGDLS, CDR2 YYNGEE. Complete variable domain (other parts from reference TRBV9 and TRBJ2-3): DSGVTQTPKHLITATGQRVTLRCSPRSGDLSVYWYQQSLDQGLQFLIQYYNGEERAKGNILERFSAQQFPDLHSELNLSSLELGDSALYFCASSVEGLAVGTDTQYFGPGTRLTVL.

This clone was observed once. The CDR3 protein is CASSDARGTEAFF. The CDR3 nucleotides are TGTGCCAGCAGCGACGCAAGGGGCACTGAAGCTTTCTTT. J is TRBJ1-1 and V is TRBV9; TRBD1 might be the D (5 bases). The CDR3 is 13 amino acids. Germline lookup yields CDR1 SGDLS and CDR2 YYNGEE. V was shortened by 3 bases and J by 4 bases, with 10 bases between the two germline ends.